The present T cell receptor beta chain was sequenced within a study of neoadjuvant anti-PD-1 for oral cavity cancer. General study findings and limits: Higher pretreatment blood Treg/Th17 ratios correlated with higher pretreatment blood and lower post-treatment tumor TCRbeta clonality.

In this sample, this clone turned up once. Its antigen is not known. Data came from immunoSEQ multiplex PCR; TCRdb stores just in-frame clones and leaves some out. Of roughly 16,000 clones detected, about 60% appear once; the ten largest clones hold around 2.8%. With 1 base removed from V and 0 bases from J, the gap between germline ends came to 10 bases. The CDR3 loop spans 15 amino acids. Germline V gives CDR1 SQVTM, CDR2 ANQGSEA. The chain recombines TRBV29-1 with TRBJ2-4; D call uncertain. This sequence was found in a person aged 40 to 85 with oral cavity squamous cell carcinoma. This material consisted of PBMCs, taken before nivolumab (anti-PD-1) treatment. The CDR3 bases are TGCAGCGTTGAAGTCTCGAGTGTAGCCAAAAACATTCAGTACTTC. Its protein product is CSVEVSSVAKNIQYF.